A single sample is the source of the 3 T cell receptor beta chains below, sequenced in a study of cytomegalovirus exposure and HLA in healthy donors. PCR employed 60 Vbeta and 13 Jbeta primers. Repertoires were generated with immunoSEQ multiplex PCR, while TCRdb's copy carries only in-frame clones and drops some. The sample holds about 200,000 clones; roughly 80% are singletons and the top ten take about 2.7%. Sequenced: PBMCs. The source is a woman aged 25 to 39 in good health and CMV-seronegative.

The genes are TRBV2 and TRBJ2-3; TRBD2 matches 7 bases. With 7 bases clipped from V and 4 bases from J, the junction kept 5 bases outside the gene matches. The CDR3 covers 13 residues. Germline V gene data show CDR1 as SNHLY and CDR2 as FYNNEI. The CDR3 protein is CASNQRGADTQYF. CDR3 DNA sequence: TGTGCCAGCAACCAGCGGGGAGCAGATACGCAGTATTTT.

The chain employs TRBV5-5 and TRBJ2-5; D uncertain. The CDR3 consists of 15 residues. Trimming removed 4 bases at V and 4 bases at J, with 17 bases between. Germline CDR1 is SGHKS and CDR2 is YYEKEE (reference sequence). CDR3 bases: TGTGCCAGCAGCCCCAGGCCCGTCTCAGGAGAGACCCAGTACTTC. Its translation: CASSPRPVSGETQYF.

This chain connects TRBV5-1 to TRBJ2-7; 12 bases align to TRBD2. CDR1 is SGHRS and CDR2 is YFSETQ in the germline V gene. J gave up 6 bases and V 0 bases, and 7 bases lay outside the gene matches. The CDR3 runs 16 residues. This CDR3 is CASSLDPTSGSFEQYF. The CDR3 DNA sequence: TGCGCCAGCAGCTTGGACCCGACTAGCGGGAGCTTCGAGCAGTACTTC.